The 28 T cell receptor beta chains presented below share a single source sample, sequenced in a study of T cells after yellow fever vaccination. Via MiXCR, TCRdb re-called the 5' RACE reads, giving one row per CDR3 protein. The sample comprises roughly 160,000 distinct CDR3 sequences, around 8.5% of which are singletons, and about a third rests with the top ten. The sample here was CD8+ T cells sorted from PBMCs, taken 45 days after the yellow fever booster vaccination. The receptor set was obtained from a man younger than 35 who received the YFV17D yellow fever vaccine.

The chain joins TRBV4-2 to TRBJ2-7, with unresolved D. Germline-derived CDR1 and CDR2 are LGHNA and YNFKEQ. V shed 2 bases and J shed 2 bases, with 13 bases lying between them. There are 15 residues in the CDR3. The CDR3 bases are TGTGCCAGCAGCCAACCTCATGGTAGCACCTACGAGCAGTACTTC. Translating gives CASSQPHGSTYEQYF.

This clonotype was seen at least ten times. The chain combines TRBV4-3 with TRBJ2-3; a weak D match, TRBD1 (5 bases). Germline V CDR1 and CDR2: LGHNA, YSLEER. V shed 0 bases and J shed 1 base, with 14 bases lying between them. This CDR3 is built from 17 residues. This chain's CDR3 is CASSQDSLGRGTDTQYF. DNA of the CDR3: TGCGCCAGCAGCCAAGATAGCCTGGGGCGAGGCACAGATACGCAGTATTTT.

This clonotype was counted a few times. The V call is TRBV24-1, the J call TRBJ2-7; 10 bases fit TRBD2. With 0 bases clipped from V and 1 base from J, the junction kept 2 bases outside the gene matches. This CDR3 region has 16 residues. Looked up from germline, CDR1 is KGHDR and CDR2 is SFDVKD. The CDR3 DNA sequence: TGTGCCACCAGTGATTTGGAGCGGGGGGGATCCTACGAGCAGTACGTC. Amino acids: CATSDLERGGSYEQYV.

The gene calls are TRBV21-1 and TRBJ1-1; TRBD1 is taken as the D call from the table, unchecked against the DNA. TRBV21-1 has pseudogene status. CDR3 size: 13 residues. The CDR3 loop reads CASNQDRVTEAFF. The CDR3 nucleotides read TGTGCCAGCAACCAGGACAGGGTAACTGAAGCTTTCTTT.

This clonotype turned up a few times. This sequence joins TRBV12-3 or TRBV12-4 and TRBJ2-7; weak D call: TRBD2 (5 bases). Trimming pared 5 bases from V and 2 bases from J, leaving 16 bases between. CDR3 length: 15 amino acids. Here the CDR3 reads CASSPSLAAAYEQYV. Here the CDR3 DNA reads TGTGCCAGCAGTCCCTCTTTGGCAGCGGCCTACGAGCAGTACGTC.

This clonotype was counted a few times. CDR3 sequence: CASSMSGGEYNEQFF. As DNA, the CDR3 is TGTGCCAGCAGCATGAGCGGGGGGGAATACAATGAGCAGTTCTTC. The rearrangement uses TRBV9 and TRBJ2-1, with 10 bases that match TRBD2. Trimming removed 4 bases from V and 4 bases from J; junction bases left unmatched: 5. The germline CDR1 and CDR2 sequences are SGDLS and YYNGEE. The CDR3 is made up of 15 amino acids.

This clonotype has just a few counts. V gene TRBV4-1 combines with J gene TRBJ2-7, with 9 nucleotides matching TRBD1. The CDR3 covers 16 residues. Per the germline V gene, CDR1 is MGHRA and CDR2 is YSYEKL. V trimming: 3 bases; J trimming: 4 bases; junction bases outside the gene matches: 10. The CDR3 region is CASSQIQGAFEYEQYF. The CDR3 DNA is TGCGCCAGCAGCCAGATACAGGGGGCTTTCGAATACGAGCAGTACTTC.

In its sample, this clonotype was seen a few times. The CDR3 sequence is CASSQGTGGLRNEQFF. The CDR3 DNA reads as TGTGCCAGCAGCCAGGGTACGGGGGGCCTCCGCAATGAGCAGTTCTTC. The J gene is TRBJ2-1, the V gene TRBV4-2, with D perhaps TRBD2 (7 bases). The germline V and J ends were trimmed by 3 bases and 6 bases, with 18 bases remaining between them. The V gene's germline CDR1 is LGHNA and CDR2 YNFKEQ. There are 16 residues in the CDR3.

This sequence joins TRBV6-5 and TRBJ1-1; 7 bases match TRBD1. CDR3 length equals 17 residues. CDR1 is MNHEY, CDR2 SVGAGI, per germline. Germline trimming cut 0 bases from V and 1 base from J; bases unmatched to any gene: 8. The CDR3: CASSYSIRGSANTEAFF. In nucleotides, the CDR3 is TGTGCCAGCAGTTACTCGATCAGGGGGTCAGCGAACACTGAAGCTTTCTTT.

The table lists this clonotype with many counts. This chain connects TRBV7-9 to TRBJ2-7; D remains unclear. The length of the CDR3 is 14 residues. V lost 1 base to trimming and J lost 7 bases, with 14 bases between them. CDR1 SEHNR and CDR2 FQNEAQ come from the germline V gene (reference sequence). In nucleotides, the CDR3 is TGTGCCAGCAGCTTAGAGTGGCTACAGTGGGAGCAGTACTTC. Protein sequence: CASSLEWLQWEQYF.

This clonotype has just a few counts. The gene calls are TRBV12-3 or TRBV12-4 and TRBJ2-5; a weak D match, TRBD1 (6 bases). This CDR3 comprises 15 residues. The ends were cut back, 3 bases at V and 0 bases at J, with 11 bases in the middle. CDR3 region: CASSFTGTYQETQYF. The CDR3, as DNA: TGTGCCAGCAGTTTCACAGGGACGTACCAAGAGACCCAGTACTTC.

There are many counts of this clonotype. This chain uses TRBV9 with TRBJ2-2; tentative D call: TRBD2 (5 bases). The CDR3 has 15 residues. Germline lookup yields CDR1 SGDLS and CDR2 YYNGEE. V lost 3 bases to trimming and J lost 1 base, with 10 bases between them. The DNA of the CDR3 is TGTGCCAGCAGCGCCAGAGGGCAGAACACCGGGGAGCTGTTTTTT. Amino acids: CASSARGQNTGELFF.

The chain joins TRBV5-1 to TRBJ2-5, with 9 bases matching TRBD2. Germline CDR1 is SGHRS and CDR2 is YFSETQ. The CDR3 contains 16 residues. The V segment lost 0 bases and the J segment 5 bases; nucleotides outside the gene matches: 8. This CDR3 is CASSLAGGLASETQYF. The CDR3 DNA is TGCGCCAGCAGCTTGGCCGGCGGACTAGCGTCGGAGACCCAGTACTTC.

The V call is TRBV23-1, the J call TRBJ2-7; D call uncertain. TRBV23-1 is an ORF, with its function uncertain. The CDR3 extends over 16 amino acids. The V and J ends lost 10 bases and 2 bases respectively, with 24 bases between them. The CDR3: CATDTPTYLGPYEQYV. CDR3 sequence (DNA): TGCGCCACCGATACCCCCACCTACCTTGGTCCCTACGAGCAGTACGTC.

This clonotype showed up just a few times. The DNA for the CDR3 is TGTGCCAGCAGCCGAGGTCTGCAGGGGGGTTTTAACACTGAAGCTTTCTTT. Residues: CASSRGLQGGFNTEAFF. The chain is built from TRBV5-5 and TRBJ1-1; 7 bases align to TRBD1. This CDR3 has 17 amino acids. CDR1 and CDR2 (germline): SGHKS, YYEKEE (reference sequence). Trimming cost V 4 bases and J 2 bases; bases outside gene matches: 14. Filled out from reference TRBV5-5 and TRBJ1-1, the complete variable domain reads DAGVTQSPTHLIKTRGQQVTLRCSPISGHKSVSWYQQVLGQGPQFIFQYYEKEERGRGNFPDRFSARQFPNYSSELNVNALLLGDSALYLCASSRGLQGGFNTEAFFGQGTRLTVV.

V is TRBV4-1 and J is TRBJ2-3; TRBD2 aligns across 9 bases. There are 21 residues in the CDR3. Trimming took 1 base from V and 0 from J; bases not matched to a gene: 17. Germline V gene sequence: CDR1 MGHRA, CDR2 YSYEKL. The chain's CDR3 is CASSQGGGGLYRPTSTDTQYF. CDR3 coding DNA: TGCGCCAGCAGCCAAGGCGGGGGGGGTCTTTACAGGCCAACTAGCACAGATACGCAGTATTTT.

The chain combines TRBV29-1 with TRBJ2-1, with D possibly being TRBD2 (6 bases). The CDR3 extends over 12 amino acids. Germline loops: CDR1 SQVTM, CDR2 ANQGSEA. V gave up 2 bases and J gave up 10 bases, with 12 bases separating them. Written as DNA, the CDR3 is TGCAGCGTTGAATATACTGCGGGAGAGCAGTTCTTC. Its translation: CSVEYTAGEQFF.

This chain links TRBV2 with TRBJ1-6; D uncertain. Trimming removed 6 bases at V and 6 bases at J, with 6 bases between. The germline V gene encodes CDR1 SNHLY and CDR2 FYNNEI. The CDR3 runs to 12 residues. The CDR3 loop is CASRGPNSPLHF. The CDR3 DNA reads as TGTGCCAGCAGAGGCCCTAATTCACCCCTCCACTTT.

This clonotype was seen ten or more times. The V call is TRBV28, the J call TRBJ2-7; 10 positions match TRBD1. The trim removed 4 bases at V and 3 bases at J, leaving 9 bases unmatched. CDR1 MDHEN and CDR2 SYDVKM come from the germline V gene. The CDR3 contains 16 residues. The DNA for the CDR3 is TGTGCCAGCAGTTCGGACAGGGGGACCGATAACTACGAGCAGTACTTC. Its protein is CASSSDRGTDNYEQYF.

The V gene is TRBV9, the J gene TRBJ1-5; D uncertain. V gave up 0 bases and J gave up 7 bases, with 8 bases separating them. The CDR3 consists of 13 residues. Germline V gene data show CDR1 as SGDLS and CDR2 as YYNGEE. CDR3 DNA: TGTGCCAGCAGCGTAGAGTCTGAACAGCCCCAGCATTTT. This translates into CASSVESEQPQHF.

The V gene is TRBV6-5, the J gene TRBJ2-1; maybe TRBD2 (6 bases). The V and J ends lost 0 bases and 12 bases respectively, with 12 bases between them. CDR1 and CDR2 from the germline V gene are MNHEY and SVGAGI. CDR3 length: 13 residues. CDR3 bases: TGTGCCAGCAGTTACTCGATAGGGGAGGCGCAGTTCTTC. As protein: CASSYSIGEAQFF.

The gene calls are TRBV4-2 and TRBJ1-1; the D is unclear. The CDR3 runs 14 residues. Germline loops: CDR1 LGHNA, CDR2 YNFKEQ. Trimming removed 4 bases from V and 0 bases from J, with 9 bases in between. The CDR3 DNA is TGTGCCAGCAGCCCGTGGACGGTGAACACTGAAGCTTTCTTT. Translating gives CASSPWTVNTEAFF.

This clonotype was counted only a few times. J is TRBJ1-5 and V is TRBV28; no clear D. Trimming shortened V by 6 bases and J by 4 bases, and 10 bases separated the two germline ends. Germline assignment: CDR1 MDHEN and CDR2 SYDVKM. CDR3 length equals 13 residues. This chain's CDR3 is CASRPAGNQPQHF. CDR3 bases: TGTGCCAGCAGGCCGGCGGGTAATCAGCCCCAGCATTTT.

Only a few counts were recorded for this clonotype. This sequence joins TRBV7-6 and TRBJ2-1; maybe TRBD2 (7 bases). The CDR3 consists of 16 residues. Trimming pared 5 bases from V and 8 bases from J, leaving 22 bases between. The V gene's germline CDR1 is SGHVS and CDR2 FNYEAQ. CDR3 in DNA: TGTGCCAGCAGCCCTTCCGGAGGGGGGGCGCGAGATGAGCAGTTCTTC. This encodes CASSPSGGGARDEQFF.

The gene calls are TRBV4-2 and TRBJ1-3; no firm D call. CDR1 and CDR2 from the germline V gene are LGHNA and YNFKEQ. V lost 4 bases to trimming and J lost 0 bases, with 10 bases between them. This CDR3 has 15 residues. For the CDR3, the DNA is TGTGCCAGCAGCCCGAACGGCGACTCTGGAAACACCATATATTTT. Translation gives CASSPNGDSGNTIYF.

This clonotype was seen a handful of times. The rearrangement links TRBV5-6 to TRBJ2-7; D may correspond to TRBD1 or TRBD2 (6 bases each). Between the trimmed V and J ends, which lost 0 bases and 4 bases, there was a span of 11 bases. CDR1 and CDR2 from the germline V gene are SGHDT and YYEEEE. This CDR3 contains 14 residues. The CDR3, as DNA: TGTGCCAGCAGCTTGGGGGGGGCTTGGTACGAGCAGTACTTC. Translation: CASSLGGAWYEQYF.

The V call is TRBV30, the J call TRBJ2-3, with 9 positions matching TRBD2. The germline V gene encodes CDR1 GTSNPN and CDR2 SVGIG (reference sequence). This CDR3 spans 17 amino acids. Losses at the gene ends were 0 bases for V and 0 bases for J; bases not matched to a gene: 7. For the CDR3, the DNA is TGTGCCTGGAGTGTACCCCGCGGGGGGGCCAGCACAGATACGCAGTATTTT. It yields the protein CAWSVPRGGASTDTQYF.

The chain employs TRBV20-1 and TRBJ1-6, with D unclear. Germline CDR1 reads DFQATT; CDR2 reads SNEGSKA (reference sequence). The CDR3 consists of 11 residues. The V end lost 3 bases, the J end lost 5 bases, and 2 bases lay between the germline ends. The CDR3 bases are TGCAGTGCTAGGGATAATTCACCCCTCCACTTT. This sequence encodes CSARDNSPLHF.